This entry lists 23 T cell receptor beta chains sequenced from one sample in a study of shared clonotypes between healthy human individuals. TCRdb's copy holds only in-frame clones and misses some; the assay was immunoSEQ multiplex PCR. The sample records about 2.1 million clones, around 93% being singletons. Terminally differentiated effector memory CD45RA+ cells were left out of the naive CD8 fraction, which was CD45RO-negative and positively selected for CCR7. Specimen: naive CD8+ T cells from PBMCs. Source of these receptors: a man in his late teens or twenties in good health. Some clones in this sample may be carry-over from other donors' samples.

The rearrangement uses TRBV28 and TRBJ1-4; D may be TRBD1 (5 bases). The CDR3 runs 16 residues. Germline lookup yields CDR1 MDHEN and CDR2 SYDVKM. Deletions cut 2 bases from V and 6 bases from J, with 16 bases between. The CDR3 nucleotides read TGTGCCAGCAGTTTACCCCCCGGGGGGGATGATGAAAAACTGTTTTTT. As protein: CASSLPPGGDDEKLFF.

The J gene is TRBJ1-1, the V gene TRBV6-5, with a tentative D call TRBD1 (6 bases). This CDR3 is 14 amino acids long. Trimming took off 8 bases at V and 0 bases at J, with 13 bases between the two ends. The germline gives CDR1 MNHEY, CDR2 SVGAGI. The chain's CDR3 is CASGWGAMNTEAFF. For the CDR3, the DNA is TGTGCCAGCGGGTGGGGGGCAATGAACACTGAAGCTTTCTTT.

The gene calls are TRBV28 and TRBJ2-7; 10 bases agree with TRBD2. This CDR3 contains 14 residues. Losses at the gene ends were 3 bases for V and 3 bases for J; bases not matched to a gene: 2. Germline V gene sequence: CDR1 MDHEN, CDR2 SYDVKM. CDR3 loop: CASSFLAGVYEQYF. The CDR3, as DNA: TGTGCCAGCAGTTTCCTAGCGGGGGTCTACGAGCAGTACTTC.

Concerning this clone: The same CDR3 arises from other DNA sequences in this sample as well. The chain joins TRBV19 to TRBJ1-1; D is ambiguous. CDR1 and CDR2 (germline): LNHDA, SQIVND (reference sequence). The CDR3 runs to 11 residues. With 3 bases removed from V and 4 bases from J, the gap between germline ends came to 3 bases. This chain's CDR3 is CASSIGTEAFF. In DNA form, the CDR3 reads TGTGCCAGTAGTATCGGCACTGAAGCTTTCTTT. The full variable domain, completed using reference TRBV19 and TRBJ1-1, is DGGITQSPKYLFRKEGQNVTLSCEQNLNHDAMYWYRQDPGQGLRLIYYSQIVNDFQKGDIAEGYSVSREKKESFPLTVTSAQKNPTAFYLCASSIGTEAFFGQGTRLTVV.

Notes on this clone: At the DNA level, this CDR3 is encoded by other sequences in the same sample as well. CDR3 loop: CSVVGRALSSYNEQFF. CDR3 coding DNA: TGCAGCGTTGTCGGGCGGGCGCTCAGCTCCTACAATGAGCAGTTCTTC. The J gene is TRBJ2-1, the V gene TRBV29-1; D is possibly TRBD2 (5 bases). This CDR3 has 16 amino acids. The V end lost 4 bases, the J end lost 0 bases, and 16 bases lay between the germline ends. CDR1 and CDR2 from the germline V gene are SQVTM and ANQGSEA.

The gene calls are TRBV11-2 and TRBJ2-3; possible D gene TRBD2, 5 bases. The CDR3 spans 16 residues. V lost 5 bases and J 1 base, leaving 16 bases between the germline ends. Germline loops: CDR1 SGHAT, CDR2 FQNNGV. The DNA of the CDR3 is TGTGCCAGCAGCCCCGAGTGGCGGGTAGGCACAGATACGCAGTATTTT. Amino acids: CASSPEWRVGTDTQYF.

This rearrangement joins TRBV19 to TRBJ2-7, with a weak D call TRBD1 (5 bases). Germline V gene lookup returns CDR1 LNHDA and CDR2 SQIVND (reference sequence). The V end was cut by 5 bases, the J end by 2 bases, with 16 bases between. The CDR3 length is 15 residues. CDR3 region: CASSSGQTFAYEQYF. CDR3 DNA: TGTGCCAGTAGTTCAGGACAAACCTTCGCCTACGAGCAGTACTTC.

On this clone itself: This CDR3 is also generated by other DNA sequences in the sample. V is TRBV5-1 and J is TRBJ2-7; 10 positions match TRBD2. This CDR3 comprises 14 residues. V shed 2 bases, J shed 1 base, and the junction held 0 bases outside the gene matches. Looked up from germline, CDR1 is SGHRS and CDR2 is YFSETQ. In DNA form, the CDR3 reads TGCGCCAGCAGCTTAGCGGGAGGGTCCTACGAGCAGTACTTC. Amino acids: CASSLAGGSYEQYF.

The chain links TRBV27 to TRBJ2-3; D is possibly TRBD1 (6 bases). CDR3 length: 16 residues. With 6 bases removed from V and 4 bases from J, the gap between germline ends came to 20 bases. Germline values: CDR1 MNHEY, CDR2 SMNVEV (reference sequence). The CDR3 DNA reads TGTGCCAGCAGCCCTCAGACAGGCGGACCGGCAGATACGCAGTATTTT. Protein product: CASSPQTGGPADTQYF.

For the CDR3, the DNA is TGTGCCAGCAGCAAAAGCAGGGGTGAGACCCAGTACTTC. It specifies CASSKSRGETQYF. This chain joins TRBV21-1 and TRBJ2-5; the table's TRBD1 call for D was not verified on the DNA. TRBV21-1 is labeled a pseudogene. This CDR3 contains 13 residues.

This chain connects TRBV7-2 to TRBJ1-3; D gene ambiguous. V lost 2 bases to trimming and J lost 0 bases, with 8 bases between them. The germline V gene has CDR1 SGHTA and CDR2 FQGNSA. The length of the CDR3 is 15 residues. CDR3 DNA: TGTGCCAGCAGCTTATCAGAGAGCTCTGGAAACACCATATATTTT. This encodes CASSLSESSGNTIYF.

The chain combines TRBV4-2 with TRBJ2-5; TRBD2 matches at 14 bases. The CDR3 consists of 19 residues. Germline V gives CDR1 LGHNA, CDR2 YNFKEQ. V was clipped by 0 bases and J by 2 bases; unmatched bases: 8. Here the CDR3 DNA reads TGTGCCAGCAGCCAAGATGGGACTAGCGGGAGTCTACGGCAAGAGACCCAGTACTTC. Encoded protein: CASSQDGTSGSLRQETQYF.

The chain employs TRBV11-1 and TRBJ2-7; D remains ambiguous. The CDR3 has 14 amino acids. V lost 2 bases, J lost 2 bases, and 10 bases lay in between. Germline V lookup: CDR1 SGHAT, CDR2 FQDESV (reference sequence). This chain's CDR3 is CASSLLGGPYEQYF. The CDR3 bases are TGTGCCAGCAGCTTATTGGGCGGTCCCTACGAGCAGTACTTC.

The chain employs TRBV5-4 and TRBJ1-1; D not resolved. Germline V gene data show CDR1 as SGHNT and CDR2 as YYREEE (reference sequence). V was cut by 0 bases and J by 0 bases, with 6 bases left in between. CDR3 size: 14 residues. CDR3 amino acids: CASSLEEMNTEAFF. In DNA form, the CDR3 reads TGTGCCAGCAGCTTGGAAGAAATGAACACTGAAGCTTTCTTT. Filled out from reference TRBV5-4 and TRBJ1-1, the complete variable domain reads ETGVTQSPTHLIKTRGQQVTLRCSSQSGHNTVSWYQQALGQGPQFIFQYYREEENGRGNFPPRFSGLQFPNYSSELNVNALELDDSALYLCASSLEEMNTEAFFGQGTRLTVV.

The count of this clone is one. The V and J genes are TRBV10-1 and TRBJ2-3, with D tentatively TRBD2 (6 bases). This CDR3 region has 15 residues. In germline, CDR1 is WNHNN, CDR2 SYGVQD (reference sequence). The V and J ends lost 2 bases and 6 bases respectively, with 15 bases between them. The CDR3 loop reads CASSEKAGLLDTQYF. The CDR3 DNA follows: TGCGCCAGCAGTGAGAAAGCGGGCCTGTTGGATACGCAGTATTTT.

This rearrangement joins TRBV6-5 to TRBJ2-7; TRBD1 aligns across 9 bases. V lost 4 bases to trimming and J lost 4 bases; unmatched junction nucleotides: 8. The CDR3 runs to 15 residues. Per germline, CDR1 MNHEY and CDR2 SVGAGI. The CDR3 nucleotides are TGTGCCAGCAGTTCCCCCCCACAGGGGGCGTACGAGCAGTACTTC. Its protein product is CASSSPPQGAYEQYF.

The chain recombines TRBV6-4 with TRBJ2-3; D ambiguous. CDR1 and CDR2 from the germline V gene are MRHNA and SNTAGT. The V end was cut by 0 bases, the J end by 6 bases, with 7 bases between. This CDR3 has 13 amino acids. CDR3 region: CASSDSVLDTQYF. DNA for the CDR3: TGTGCCAGCAGTGACTCGGTCCTGGATACGCAGTATTTT.

Comments on this clone: At the DNA level, this CDR3 is encoded by other sequences in the same sample as well. This sequence joins TRBV27 and TRBJ2-7; D not resolved. CDR3 length: 12 amino acids. Trimming left V 4 bases short and J 2 bases short, with 6 bases between. Per germline, CDR1 MNHEY and CDR2 SMNVEV (reference sequence). The CDR3 loop reads CASSSQPYEQYF. For the CDR3, the DNA is TGTGCCAGCAGTTCTCAGCCCTACGAGCAGTACTTC.

The chain recombines TRBV27 with TRBJ2-1; D may be TRBD2 (5 bases). V was trimmed by 2 bases and J by 0 bases, leaving 14 bases between them. Germline V gives CDR1 MNHEY, CDR2 SMNVEV (reference sequence). The CDR3 is made up of 17 amino acids. The CDR3 protein is CASSLKVGLASYNEQFF. For the CDR3, the DNA is TGTGCCAGCAGTTTAAAGGTTGGTCTAGCCTCCTACAATGAGCAGTTCTTC.

The chain couples TRBV30 to TRBJ1-2; 10 positions agree with TRBD1. Germline V lookup: CDR1 GTSNPN, CDR2 SVGIG (reference sequence). V lost 8 bases, J lost 4 bases, and 4 bases stayed unmatched. This CDR3 comprises 12 residues. In nucleotides, the CDR3 is TGTGCCCTCTGGGACAGGGGCTATGGCTACACCTTC. Translated: CALWDRGYGYTF.

As to this clone: Other DNA sequences in this specimen translate into the identical CDR3. This CDR3 is CASSVSGLAANEQFF. In DNA, the CDR3 is TGTGCCAGCAGCGTGAGTGGGCTAGCTGCCAATGAGCAGTTCTTC. The chain uses TRBV9 and TRBJ2-1; D may be TRBD2 (5 bases). This CDR3 is 15 amino acids long. V shed 2 bases and J shed 6 bases, with 15 bases lying between them. CDR1 and CDR2 from the germline V gene are SGDLS and YYNGEE.

The chain joins TRBV7-9 to TRBJ2-1, with 7 bases aligning to TRBD1. Trimming took 4 bases from V and 10 from J; bases not matched to a gene: 4. Germline V CDR1 and CDR2: SEHNR, FQNEAQ (reference sequence). There are 12 residues in the CDR3. The CDR3 bases are TGTGCCAGCAGCTCCGGGACAGTCGAGCAGTTCTTC. Its protein is CASSSGTVEQFF. Looking up the rest from reference TRBV7-9 and TRBJ2-1 gives the full variable domain: DTGVSQNPRHKITKRGQNVTFRCDPISEHNRLYWYRQTLGQGPEFLTYFQNEAQLEKSRLLSDRFSAERPKGSFSTLEIQRTEQGDSAMYLCASSSGTVEQFFGPGTRLTVL.

This clone occurred once. The rearrangement uses TRBV27 and TRBJ2-1; 8 nucleotides line up with TRBD2. Germline-derived CDR1 and CDR2 are MNHEY and SMNVEV (reference sequence). The V gene end was trimmed by 8 bases and the J gene end by 11 bases; junction bases not matched to a gene: 23. This CDR3 is built from 17 residues. The DNA of the CDR3 is TGTGCCAGCTCACTCCTCACCACTAGCGGCCCGATGTATAAGCAGTTCTTC. Translation: CASSLLTTSGPMYKQFF.